The TCR beta chain described here comes from a study of blood T cell repertoires in COVID-19. The sample holds one count of this clone. Only in-frame clones appear in the TCRdb table, and some are missing; sequencing was by immunoSEQ multiplex PCR. The sample lists hundreds of thousands of clones; about 83% were seen once. CDR3 length equals 12 residues. Germline V gives CDR1 MNHEY, CDR2 SVGAGI. The V and J ends lost 6 bases and 4 bases respectively, with 9 bases between them. The chain employs TRBV6-5 and TRBJ1-1; tentative D call: TRBD1 (6 bases). Material: peripheral blood. The clonotype was recovered from a woman aged 30 to 39 with COVID-19, enrolled during active disease. DNA for the CDR3: TGTGCCAGCAGCGGGACATCCACTGAAGCTTTCTTT. Encoded protein: CASSGTSTEAFF.